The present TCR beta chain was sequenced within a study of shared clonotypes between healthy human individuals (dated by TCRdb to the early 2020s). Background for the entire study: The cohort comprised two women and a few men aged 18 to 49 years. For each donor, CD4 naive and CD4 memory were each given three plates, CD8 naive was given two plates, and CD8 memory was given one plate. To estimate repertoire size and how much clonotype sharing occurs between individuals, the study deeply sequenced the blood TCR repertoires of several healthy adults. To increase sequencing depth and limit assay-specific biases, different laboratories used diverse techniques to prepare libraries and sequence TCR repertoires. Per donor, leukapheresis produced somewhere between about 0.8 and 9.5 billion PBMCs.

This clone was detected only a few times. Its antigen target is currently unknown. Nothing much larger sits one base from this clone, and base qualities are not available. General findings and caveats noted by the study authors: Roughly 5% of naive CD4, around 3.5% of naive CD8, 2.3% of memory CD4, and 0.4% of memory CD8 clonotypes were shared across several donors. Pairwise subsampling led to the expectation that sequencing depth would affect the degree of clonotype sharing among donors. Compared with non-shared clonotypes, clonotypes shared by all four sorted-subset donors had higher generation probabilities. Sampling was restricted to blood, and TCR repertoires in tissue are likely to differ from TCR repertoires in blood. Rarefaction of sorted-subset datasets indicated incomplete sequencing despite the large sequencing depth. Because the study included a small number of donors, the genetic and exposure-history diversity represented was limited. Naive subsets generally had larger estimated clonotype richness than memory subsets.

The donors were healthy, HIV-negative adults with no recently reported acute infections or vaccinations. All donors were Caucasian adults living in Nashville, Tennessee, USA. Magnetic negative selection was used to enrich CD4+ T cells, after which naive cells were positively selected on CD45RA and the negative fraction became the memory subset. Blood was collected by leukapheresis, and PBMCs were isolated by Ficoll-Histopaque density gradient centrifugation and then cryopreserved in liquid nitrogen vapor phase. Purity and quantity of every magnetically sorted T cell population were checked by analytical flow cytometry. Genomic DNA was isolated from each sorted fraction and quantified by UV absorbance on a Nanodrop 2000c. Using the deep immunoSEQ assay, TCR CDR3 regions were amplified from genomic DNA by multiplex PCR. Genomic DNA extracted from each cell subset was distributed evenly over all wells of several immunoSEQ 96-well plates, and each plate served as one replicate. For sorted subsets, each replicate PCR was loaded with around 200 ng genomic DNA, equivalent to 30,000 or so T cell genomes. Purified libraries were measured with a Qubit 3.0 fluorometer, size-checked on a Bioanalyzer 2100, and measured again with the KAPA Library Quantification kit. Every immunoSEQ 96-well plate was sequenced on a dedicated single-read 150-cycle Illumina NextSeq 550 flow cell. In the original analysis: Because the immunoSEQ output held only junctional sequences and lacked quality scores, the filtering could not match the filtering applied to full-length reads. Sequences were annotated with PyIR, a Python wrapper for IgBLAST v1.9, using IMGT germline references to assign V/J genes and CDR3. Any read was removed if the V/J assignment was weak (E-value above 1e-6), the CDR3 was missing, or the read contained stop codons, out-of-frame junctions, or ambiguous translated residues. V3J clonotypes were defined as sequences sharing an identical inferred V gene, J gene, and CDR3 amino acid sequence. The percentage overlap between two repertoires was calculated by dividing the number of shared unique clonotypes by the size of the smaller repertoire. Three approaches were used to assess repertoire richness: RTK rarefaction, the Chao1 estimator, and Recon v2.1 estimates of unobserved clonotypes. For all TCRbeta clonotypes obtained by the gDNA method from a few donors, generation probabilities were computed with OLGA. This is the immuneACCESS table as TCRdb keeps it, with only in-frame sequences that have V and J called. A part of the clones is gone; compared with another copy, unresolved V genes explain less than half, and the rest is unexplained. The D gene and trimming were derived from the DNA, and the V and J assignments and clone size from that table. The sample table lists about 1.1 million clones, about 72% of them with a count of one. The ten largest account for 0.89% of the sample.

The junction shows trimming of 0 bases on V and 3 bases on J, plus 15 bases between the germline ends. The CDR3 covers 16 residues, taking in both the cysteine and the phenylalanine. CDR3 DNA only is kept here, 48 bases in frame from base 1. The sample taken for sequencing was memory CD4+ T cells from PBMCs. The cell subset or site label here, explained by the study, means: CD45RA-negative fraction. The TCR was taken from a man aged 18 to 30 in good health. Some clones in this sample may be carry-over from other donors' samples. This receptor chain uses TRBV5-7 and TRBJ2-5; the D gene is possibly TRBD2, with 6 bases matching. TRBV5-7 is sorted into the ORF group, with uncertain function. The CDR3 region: CASSLVDPSEKETQYF. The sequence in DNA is TGTGCCAGCAGCTTGGTCGATCCTAGCGAAAAAGAGACCCAGTACTTC.